This T cell receptor beta chain comes out of a study of blood T cell repertoires in COVID-19. The wider study: Material from acute and convalescent COVID-19 was sourced from the United States, Italy and Spain. T cells, B-cell-depleted T cells, or PBMCs provided the cDNA or gDNA that served as material.

In the original analysis: Estimation of nucleated cell counts was performed using reference gene primer amplification. Profiling relied on immunoSEQ multiplex PCR, and the TCRdb table lists in-frame clones only, not all of them. Clone size and V and J calls were adopted from that table, with D and trimming inferred from the DNA. The sample yields approximately 250,000 clones, about four fifths seen once. V shed 1 base and J shed 6 bases, with 15 bases lying between them. Germline V gives CDR1 KGHSH, CDR2 LQKENI. This CDR3 contains 16 residues. The chain is built from TRBV18 and TRBJ1-4; weak D call: TRBD1 (6 bases). The sequenced material came from peripheral blood. The clonotype comes from a man aged 45-65 years with acute or convalescent COVID-19. Here the CDR3 DNA reads TGTGCCAGCTCACCACGGAACAGGGAAGGGGATGAAAAACTGTTTTTT. It encodes CASSPRNREGDEKLFF.